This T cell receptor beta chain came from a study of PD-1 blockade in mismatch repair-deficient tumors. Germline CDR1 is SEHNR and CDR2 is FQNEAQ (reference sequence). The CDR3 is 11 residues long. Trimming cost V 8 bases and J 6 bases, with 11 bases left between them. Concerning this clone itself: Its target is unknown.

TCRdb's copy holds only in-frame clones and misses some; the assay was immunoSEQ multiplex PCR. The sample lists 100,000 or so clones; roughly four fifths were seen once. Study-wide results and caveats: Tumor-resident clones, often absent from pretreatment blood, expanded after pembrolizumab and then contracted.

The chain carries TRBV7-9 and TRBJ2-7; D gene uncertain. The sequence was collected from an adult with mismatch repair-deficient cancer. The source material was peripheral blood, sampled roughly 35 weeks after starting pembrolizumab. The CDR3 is CASAESLEQYF. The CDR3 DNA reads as TGTGCCAGCGCTGAGTCCCTCGAGCAGTACTTC.